A selection of T cell receptor beta chains follows, all from one sample in a study of Graves' ophthalmopathy and Graves' hyperthyroidism. TCRdb analysed the multiplex PCR reads with MiXCR anew, one entry per CDR3 protein. The table records more than 1,000,000 distinct CDR3 sequences, around a third of them present only once. Sequenced input: peripheral blood or thyroid tissue (not recorded which). The receptors originated from an adult man with Graves' hyperthyroidism. The CDR3 runs from the conserved cysteine through the conserved F or W. Each record gives: J gene, V gene, D gene, clone size, CDR3 protein, CDR3 DNA. D genes are given only for firm matches. Expanded clones get a size class; other rows say once, few or many, or leave the size out.

TRBJ1-4 | TRBV7-9 | NA | many | CASTSTGLSEKLFF | TGTGCCAGCACCTCGACGGGACTTTCAGAAAAACTGTTTTTT
TRBJ2-2 | TRBV7-8 | TRBD1 | NA | CASSYPPGTANTGELFF | TGTGCCAGCAGTTACCCTCCCGGGACAGCGAACACCGGGGAGCTGTTTTTT
TRBJ2-7 | TRBV7-8 | NA | many | CASILGGEGAYEQYF | TGTGCCAGCATCTTAGGTGGTGAAGGAGCCTACGAGCAGTACTTC
TRBJ2-7 | TRBV7-8 | NA | few | CASSFLLPEQYF | TGTGCCAGCAGCTTTCTACTACCCGAGCAGTACTTC
TRBJ2-5 | TRBV5-1 | TRBD1 | few | CASTDRQGVQETQYF | TGCGCCAGTACCGACCGACAGGGGGTACAAGAGACCCAGTACTTC
TRBJ1-1 | TRBV19 | NA | few | CASSSVRRGNTEAFF | TGTGCCAGTAGTTCAGTACGGAGGGGAAACACTGAAGCTTTCTTT
TRBJ1-1 | TRBV19 | NA | NA | CASSIGGETAFF | TGTGCCAGTAGTATAGGTGGGGAAACGGCTTTCTTT
TRBJ1-2 | TRBV10-3 | TRBD1 | NA | CADRGYGYTF | TGTGCCGACAGGGGGTATGGCTACACCTTC
TRBJ2-5 | TRBV27 | NA | few | CASAAGSTKKTQYF | TGTGCCAGCGCCGCCGGGTCCACTAAAAAGACCCAGTACTTC
TRBJ1-5 | TRBV2 | NA | many | CASSDQGTPFQNQPQHF | TGTGCCAGCAGTGACCAGGGGACCCCTTTCCAGAATCAGCCCCAGCATTTT
TRBJ1-2 | TRBV2 | TRBD1 | NA | CASREGGQGARGGYTF | TGTGCCAGCAGAGAAGGAGGACAGGGGGCGCGTGGGGGCTACACCTTC
TRBJ2-7 | TRBV12-3/TRBV12-4 | TRBD1 | NA | CASSPTGF | TGTGCCAGCAGCCCGACAGGGTTT
TRBJ2-6 | TRBV5-5 | NA | NA | CASSRQASGANVLTF | TGTGCCAGCAGCCGCCAGGCGTCTGGGGCCAACGTCCTGACTTTC
TRBJ1-5 | TRBV7-2 | TRBD1 | many | CASSLGQGPNQPQHF | TGTGCCAGCAGCTTAGGACAGGGCCCAAATCAGCCCCAGCATTTT
TRBJ2-7 | TRBV4-3 | TRBD2 | few | CASSHREGNEQYF | TGCGCCAGCAGCCACAGGGAGGGGAACGAGCAGTACTTC
TRBJ2-5 | TRBV7-3 | TRBD2 | many | CASSSGLAGAETQYF | TGTGCCAGCAGCTCCGGACTAGCGGGAGCTGAGACCCAGTACTTC
TRBJ1-6 | TRBV4-3 | TRBD1 | few | CASSLGTGARLGNSPLHF | TGCGCCAGCAGCCTCGGGACAGGGGCTCGGTTAGGCAATTCACCCCTCCACTTT
TRBJ2-6 | TRBV7-7 | NA | many | CASSPGGFPSGANVLTF | TGTGCCAGCAGCCCAGGAGGTTTCCCCTCTGGGGCCAACGTCCTGACTTTC
TRBJ2-2 | TRBV7-9 | NA | many | CASSPGTFTGELFF | TGTGCCAGCAGCCCAGGGACCTTCACCGGGGAGCTGTTTTTT
TRBJ2-7 | TRBV10-3 | NA | NA | CAISRGVEQYF | TGTGCCATCAGTCGAGGGGTCGAGCAGTACTTC
TRBJ1-2 | TRBV4-3 | TRBD1 | few | CASSQTQGAIHGYTF | TGCGCCAGCAGCCAGACGCAGGGGGCGATCCATGGCTACACCTTC
TRBJ2-5 | TRBV5-6 | NA | NA | CASSPPGGQAETQYF | TGTGCCAGCAGCCCCCCCGGGGGACAAGCAGAGACCCAGTACTTC
TRBJ1-3 | TRBV29-1 | NA | NA | CSLDWSSGNTIYF | TGCAGCTTGGACTGGAGCTCTGGAAACACCATATATTTT
TRBJ2-2 | TRBV19 | NA | few | CASSILGQGRGELFF | TGTGCCAGTAGTATTTTGGGCCAGGGACGAGGGGAGCTGTTTTTT
TRBJ2-5 | TRBV12-3/TRBV12-4 | TRBD2 | NA | CASNLGGAETQYF | TGTGCCAGCAACCTCGGGGGGGCTGAGACCCAGTACTTC
TRBJ2-5 | TRBV20-1 | NA | few | CSALPVDGGKETQYF | TGCAGTGCTCTCCCTGTCGATGGGGGAAAAGAGACCCAGTACTTC
TRBJ2-5 | TRBV7-9 | NA | many | CASSLVGVITQETQYF | TGTGCCAGCAGCTTAGTTGGGGTGATTACACAAGAGACCCAGTACTTC
TRBJ2-5 | TRBV29-1 | NA | NA | CSVGNPGEGETQYF | TGCAGCGTTGGAAATCCCGGAGAAGGGGAGACCCAGTACTTC
TRBJ1-2 | TRBV10-2 | NA | NA | CASRDLGKNYGYTF | TGCGCCAGCAGAGATCTAGGCAAGAACTATGGCTACACCTTC
TRBJ1-5 | TRBV6-2/TRBV6-3 | TRBD1 | few | CASRRTGTGLNQPQHF | TGTGCCAGCAGGCGTACCGGGACAGGGCTCAATCAGCCCCAGCATTTT
TRBJ1-1 | TRBV29-1 | TRBD1 | many | CSARTGANTEAFF | TGCAGCGCCCGGACAGGGGCCAACACTGAAGCTTTCTTT
TRBJ2-1 | TRBV20-1 | NA | NA | CSAIKDHEQFF | TGCAGTGCTATTAAGGACCATGAGCAGTTCTTC
TRBJ1-3 | TRBV7-2 | NA | many | CASTPRAISGNTIYF | TGTGCCAGCACCCCTAGGGCCATCTCTGGAAACACCATATATTTT
TRBJ1-5 | TRBV6-5 | TRBD1 | many | CASRATGGVQPQHF | TGTGCCAGCAGGGCAACAGGGGGCGTTCAGCCCCAGCATTTT
TRBJ1-2 | TRBV15 | NA | NA | CATSRGEGTYGYTF | TGTGCCACCAGCAGAGGAGAGGGGACCTATGGCTACACCTTC
TRBJ2-7 | TRBV7-7 | NA | NA | CASSNGGEQYF | TGTGCTAGCAGCAATGGTGGCGAGCAGTACTTC
TRBJ2-7 | TRBV5-8 | NA | many | CASSLYDSRQYF | TGTGCCAGCAGCTTGTATGACAGTCGGCAGTACTTC
TRBJ2-7 | TRBV10-3 | TRBD1 | NA | CASSWTGNSYEQYF | TGTGCCAGCAGCTGGACAGGGAATTCCTACGAGCAGTACTTC
TRBJ1-2 | TRBV20-1 | NA | many | CSARDKGNYGYTF | TGCAGTGCTAGAGACAAGGGAAACTATGGCTACACCTTC
TRBJ1-2 | TRBV5-4 | TRBD1 | NA | CASSHDRGDGYTF | TGTGCCAGCAGTCATGACAGGGGCGATGGCTACACCTTC
TRBJ2-7 | TRBV20-1 | NA | NA | CSAPAGTPSSYEQYF | TGCAGTGCCCCAGCCGGGACCCCGAGCTCCTACGAGCAGTACTTC
TRBJ2-5 | TRBV7-9 | NA | NA | CASSSHGQETQYF | TGTGCCAGCAGCTCGCACGGTCAAGAGACCCAGTACTTC
TRBJ2-7 | TRBV5-1 | NA | many | CASSEFDRSYEQYF | TGCGCCAGCAGCGAGTTCGACAGGAGCTACGAGCAGTACTTC
TRBJ2-5 | TRBV4-2 | TRBD2 | NA | CASSQTSGTQETQYF | TGTGCCAGCAGCCAGACTAGCGGGACTCAAGAGACCCAGTACTTC
TRBJ1-2 | TRBV7-3 | NA | once | CASSGASGNYGYTF | TGTGCCAGCAGCGGGGCTAGCGGGAACTATGGCTACACCTTC
TRBJ2-7 | TRBV12-3/TRBV12-4 | TRBD2 | NA | CASRAGRGLEQYF | TGTGCCAGCAGAGCCGGGAGGGGCCTCGAGCAGTACTTC
TRBJ1-5 | TRBV25-1 | NA | NA | CASSEWGGYQPQHF | TGTGCCAGCAGTGAATGGGGGGGATATCAGCCCCAGCATTTT
TRBJ1-1 | TRBV6-5 | NA | NA | CASSWRGAMNTEAFF | TGTGCCAGCAGTTGGCGGGGGGCTATGAACACTGAAGCTTTCTTT
TRBJ2-7 | TRBV7-2 | NA | few | CASSLEGNGYEQYF | TGTGCCAGCAGCTTAGAAGGGAATGGGTACGAGCAGTACTTC
TRBJ1-5 | TRBV6-2/TRBV6-3 | NA | many | CASSRQLSNQPQHF | TGTGCCAGCAGCCGACAGCTTAGCAATCAGCCCCAGCATTTT
TRBJ2-7 | TRBV7-7 | NA | NA | CASSLAMFLPTPEYF | TGTGCCAGCAGCTTAGCGATGTTTTTGCCGACGCCAGAGTACTTC
TRBJ1-1 | TRBV7-9 | NA | NA | CASSLWTSGWEAFF | TGTGCCAGCAGCTTGTGGACATCCGGGTGGGAAGCTTTCTTT
TRBJ2-7 | TRBV10-2 | NA | few | CASKDQQGSPYEQYF | TGTGCCAGCAAGGACCAACAGGGATCACCCTACGAGCAGTACTTC
TRBJ2-7 | TRBV7-9 | NA | NA | CASGLPGEQYF | TGTGCCAGCGGCTTACCCGGCGAGCAGTACTTC